These 26 T cell receptor beta chains were all obtained from the same sample, sequenced in a study of siplizumab effects on memory and regulatory T cells. Produced via immunoSEQ multiplex PCR; TCRdb's table is partial and in-frame only. This sample has some 100,000 clones, with 80% to 95% found just once. The sample taken for sequencing was non-Treg CD4+ T cells sorted from blood. The receptors stem from a human donor in good health.

The chain recombines TRBV18 with TRBJ2-7; no clear D gene. The germline gives CDR1 KGHSH, CDR2 LQKENI. V was trimmed by 2 bases and J by 3 bases, leaving 8 bases between them. This CDR3 comprises 13 residues. CDR3 nucleotides: TGTGCCAGCTCACCATCGGAAAACTACGAGCAGTACTTC. Amino acids: CASSPSENYEQYF.

This clone was observed once. The chain joins TRBV5-6 to TRBJ2-7; D is undetermined. V lost 0 bases, J lost 3 bases, and 10 bases lay in between. The CDR3 has 14 amino acids. CDR1 and CDR2 from the germline V gene are SGHDT and YYEEEE. The CDR3: CASSLGRGYYEQYF. The CDR3 nucleotides read TGTGCCAGCAGCTTGGGTCGAGGCTACTACGAGCAGTACTTC.

This sequence joins TRBV7-2 and TRBJ2-1, with 7 nucleotides matching TRBD2. The length of the CDR3 is 15 residues. The ends lost 1 base at V and 7 bases at J; junction bases unmatched: 7. The germline V gene encodes CDR1 SGHTA and CDR2 FQGNSA. The CDR3 sequence: CASSLEGGPLNEQFF. DNA of the CDR3: TGTGCCAGCAGCTTAGAGGGAGGGCCATTGAATGAGCAGTTCTTC. Together with reference TRBV7-2 and TRBJ2-1, the CDR3 gives the full variable domain: GAGVSQSPSNKVTEKGKDVELRCDPISGHTALYWYRQSLGQGLEFLIYFQGNSAPDKSGLPSDRFSAERTGGSVSTLTIQRTQQEDSAVYLCASSLEGGPLNEQFFGPGTRLTVL.

The chain combines TRBV19 with TRBJ1-1; D is ambiguous. Looked up from germline, CDR1 is LNHDA and CDR2 is SQIVND (reference sequence). V was trimmed by 0 bases and J by 4 bases, leaving 9 bases between them. The CDR3 has 14 amino acids. In DNA, the CDR3 is TGTGCCAGTAGTATAGACGGTTCGTTCACTGAAGCTTTCTTT. Encoded protein: CASSIDGSFTEAFF.

This chain links TRBV2 with TRBJ1-2, with no clear D. The germline V gene has CDR1 SNHLY and CDR2 FYNNEI. V lost 2 bases and J 4 bases, leaving 14 bases between the germline ends. The CDR3 totals 15 residues. This CDR3 reads CASSETVRDTYGYTF. In DNA, the CDR3 is TGTGCCAGCAGTGAAACAGTCCGAGACACCTATGGCTACACCTTC.

The V gene is TRBV10-3, the J gene TRBJ1-1; D remains unclear. The V end lost 0 bases, the J end lost 2 bases, and 16 bases lay between the germline ends. The CDR3 loop spans 17 amino acids. Germline V gene sequence: CDR1 ENHRY, CDR2 SYGVKD. CDR3: CAISESDSADRNTEAFF. CDR3 bases: TGTGCCATCAGTGAGTCGGACTCGGCGGACCGAAACACTGAAGCTTTCTTT.

The chain joins TRBV5-4 to TRBJ2-5; 7 bases match TRBD2. The CDR3 consists of 14 residues. Germline V CDR1 and CDR2: SGHNT, YYREEE (reference sequence). The ends lost 3 bases at V and 3 bases at J; junction bases unmatched: 5. CDR3 coding DNA: TGTGCCAGCAGCTCACGGGGGGACGAAGAGACCCAGTACTTC. Translating gives CASSSRGDEETQYF.

J is TRBJ2-2 and V is TRBV19; TRBD1 is a possible D gene (6 bases). The CDR3 runs 15 residues. Deletions cut 3 bases from V and 0 bases from J, with 8 bases between. Germline V gene sequence: CDR1 LNHDA, CDR2 SQIVND (reference sequence). This chain's CDR3 is CASSIKGANTGELFF. CDR3 DNA: TGTGCCAGTAGTATTAAGGGGGCGAACACCGGGGAGCTGTTTTTT.

V is TRBV7-2 and J is TRBJ1-1; D call uncertain. Trimming pared 1 base from V and 1 base from J, leaving 19 bases between. There are 18 residues in the CDR3. From germline, CDR1 is SGHTA and CDR2 FQGNSA. The CDR3 region has the DNA TGTGCCAGCAGCTTAGGCCTCTCTTTCCGGGGAGCGAACACTGAAGCTTTCTTT. Its protein is CASSLGLSFRGANTEAFF.

The chain links TRBV2 to TRBJ2-7; a possible D gene is TRBD2 (5 bases). This CDR3 is 16 amino acids long. Germline loops: CDR1 SNHLY, CDR2 FYNNEI. Trimming shortened V by 1 base and J by 2 bases, and 15 bases separated the two germline ends. CDR3 nucleotide sequence: TGTGCCAGCAGTGAAGGTCGAGGGTCCCGACCCTACGAGCAGTACTTC. Translation gives CASSEGRGSRPYEQYF.

This chain connects TRBV7-9 to TRBJ2-5, with 9 bases matching TRBD1. There are 15 residues in the CDR3. Germline CDR1 SEHNR, CDR2 FQNEAQ (reference sequence). J lost 4 bases, V lost 5 bases, and 8 bases had no gene match. CDR3 nucleotides: TGTGCCAGCAGCCCCGCCCCGGGACAGGGAGAGACCCAGTACTTC. The encoded protein is CASSPAPGQGETQYF. Full variable domain (missing parts from reference TRBV7-9 and TRBJ2-5): DTGVSQNPRHKITKRGQNVTFRCDPISEHNRLYWYRQTLGQGPEFLTYFQNEAQLEKSRLLSDRFSAERPKGSFSTLEIQRTEQGDSAMYLCASSPAPGQGETQYFGPGTRLLVL.

CDR3 protein: CASSLVVTSGNYEQYF. The CDR3 DNA is TGTGCCAGCAGCTTAGTCGTCACTAGCGGAAACTACGAGCAGTACTTC. The rearrangement links TRBV7-2 to TRBJ2-7, with 8 bases that match TRBD2. The CDR3 is made up of 16 amino acids. The trim removed 1 base at V and 3 bases at J, leaving 8 bases unmatched. CDR1 is SGHTA, CDR2 FQGNSA, per germline. The entire variable domain, with the rest obtained from reference TRBV7-2 and TRBJ2-7, is as follows: GAGVSQSPSNKVTEKGKDVELRCDPISGHTALYWYRQSLGQGLEFLIYFQGNSAPDKSGLPSDRFSAERTGGSVSTLTIQRTQQEDSAVYLCASSLVVTSGNYEQYFGPGTRLTVT.

This rearrangement joins TRBV5-4 to TRBJ2-2, with 10 bases lining up with TRBD1. The CDR3 is made up of 14 amino acids. J gave up 6 bases and V 10 bases, and 9 bases lay outside the gene matches. The germline gives CDR1 SGHNT, CDR2 YYREEE (reference sequence). This CDR3 is CALMDRGKAGELFF. Here the CDR3 DNA reads TGTGCCCTCATGGACAGGGGGAAGGCCGGGGAGCTGTTTTTT. Full variable domain (outside the CDR3, taken from reference TRBV5-4 and TRBJ2-2): ETGVTQSPTHLIKTRGQQVTLRCSSQSGHNTVSWYQQALGQGPQFIFQYYREEENGRGNFPPRFSGLQFPNYSSELNVNALELDDSALYLCALMDRGKAGELFFGEGSRLTVL.

The chain employs TRBV5-1 and TRBJ2-7; tentative D call: TRBD2 (7 bases). Germline V CDR1 and CDR2: SGHRS, YFSETQ. This CDR3 has 16 residues. V gave up 4 bases and J gave up 0 bases, with 17 bases separating them. The CDR3 coding sequence is TGCGCCAGCAGCCCTCAACAGGGAGGGAGCTCCTACGAGCAGTACTTC. Translating it yields CASSPQQGGSSYEQYF.

The rearrangement uses TRBV30 and TRBJ2-7; D remains unclear. The V end lost 2 bases, the J end lost 0 bases, and 8 bases lay between the germline ends. The CDR3 covers 13 residues. Germline V gene lookup returns CDR1 GTSNPN and CDR2 SVGIG (reference sequence). CDR3 sequence: CAWSKGSSYEQYF. The CDR3 DNA reads TGTGCCTGGAGTAAGGGAAGCTCCTACGAGCAGTACTTC.

The rearrangement uses TRBV9 and TRBJ1-5, with D maybe TRBD1 (5 bases). The V gene's germline CDR1 is SGDLS and CDR2 YYNGEE. With 0 bases removed from V and 3 bases from J, the gap between germline ends came to 10 bases. The CDR3 consists of 15 residues. The CDR3 coding sequence is TGTGCCAGCAGCGTAGGGGGCAGCCTCAATCAGCCCCAGCATTTT. Translation gives CASSVGGSLNQPQHF. Full variable domain (remainder filled in from reference TRBV9 and TRBJ1-5): DSGVTQTPKHLITATGQRVTLRCSPRSGDLSVYWYQQSLDQGLQFLIQYYNGEERAKGNILERFSAQQFPDLHSELNLSSLELGDSALYFCASSVGGSLNQPQHFGDGTRLSIL.

The chain links TRBV19 to TRBJ2-2; no clear D. From germline, CDR1 is LNHDA and CDR2 SQIVND (reference sequence). V shed 5 bases and J shed 7 bases, with 8 bases lying between them. The CDR3 consists of 12 residues. This CDR3 reads CASSHLGGELFF. DNA of the CDR3: TGTGCCAGTAGTCACCTCGGCGGGGAGCTGTTTTTT.

The sample holds a few counts of this clone. The rearrangement joins TRBV30 to TRBJ1-2, with 7 bases fitting TRBD1. The CDR3 spans 13 residues. CDR1 GTSNPN and CDR2 SVGIG come from the germline V gene (reference sequence). V gave up 8 bases and J gave up 8 bases; unmatched junction bases: 14. This CDR3 reads CAPKGQASGGYTF. In DNA, the CDR3 is TGTGCCCCTAAAGGACAGGCCTCTGGGGGCTACACCTTC.

The chain is built from TRBV25-1 and TRBJ2-5; 8 nucleotides match TRBD1. The J call is in doubt because the DNA end fits TRBJ2-7 better. The CDR3 length is 14 residues. CDR1 MGHDK and CDR2 SYGVNS come from the germline V gene. This CDR3 reads CASSDPTGDYEQYF. The CDR3 coding sequence is TGTGCCAGCAGTGATCCGACAGGGGACTACGAGCAGTACTTC.

This clone has only one observation. The chain has TRBV2 and TRBJ2-2; D uncertain. The V and J ends lost 9 bases and 2 bases respectively, with 13 bases between them. The CDR3 spans 14 residues. In germline, CDR1 is SNHLY, CDR2 FYNNEI. The DNA of the CDR3 is TGTGCCAGAAGAGACGGGTATAACACCGGGGAGCTGTTTTTT. Its protein is CARRDGYNTGELFF.

This sequence joins TRBV7-6 and TRBJ1-3, with D hard to call. Looked up from germline, CDR1 is SGHVS and CDR2 is FNYEAQ. The CDR3 loop spans 14 amino acids. The V gene lost 3 bases and the J gene lost 3 bases, with 9 bases spanning the gap. In DNA, the CDR3 is TGTGCCAGCAGCTTCGAGGGTGGTGGAAACACCATATATTTT. Residues: CASSFEGGGNTIYF.

The chain joins TRBV25-1 to TRBJ2-7; no firm D call. Trimming took off 6 bases at V and 2 bases at J, with 11 bases between the two ends. Germline V gene data show CDR1 as MGHDK and CDR2 as SYGVNS. The CDR3 is 13 residues long. This CDR3 is CASRLDGAYEQYF. The CDR3 DNA reads as TGTGCCAGCAGACTCGACGGAGCCTACGAGCAGTACTTC.

The V and J genes are TRBV4-2 and TRBJ2-7; 8 positions agree with TRBD2. Germline CDR1 is LGHNA and CDR2 is YNFKEQ. V lost 1 base to trimming and J lost 4 bases; unmatched junction nucleotides: 12. The CDR3 is 17 amino acids. The CDR3 here is CASSQVEGAGEGYEQYF. The CDR3 nucleotides read TGTGCCAGCAGCCAAGTGGAGGGAGCGGGAGAGGGGTACGAGCAGTACTTC.

This clone was observed a single time. The chain couples TRBV7-2 to TRBJ2-1; a weak D match, TRBD2 (6 bases). Germline assignment: CDR1 SGHTA and CDR2 FQGNSA. This CDR3 region has 13 residues. Trimming pared 5 bases from V and 2 bases from J, leaving 7 bases between. DNA of the CDR3: TGTGCCAGCAGCCGGGAGACCTACAATGAGCAGTTCTTC. Protein product: CASSRETYNEQFF. The full variable domain, its missing parts supplied by reference TRBV7-2 and TRBJ2-1, is GAGVSQSPSNKVTEKGKDVELRCDPISGHTALYWYRQSLGQGLEFLIYFQGNSAPDKSGLPSDRFSAERTGGSVSTLTIQRTQQEDSAVYLCASSRETYNEQFFGPGTRLTVL.

Concerning this clone itself: The identical CDR3 is also encoded by other nucleotide sequences in the sample. This chain uses TRBV18 with TRBJ2-5; tentative D call: TRBD2 (5 bases). Germline-derived CDR1 and CDR2 are KGHSH and LQKENI. CDR3 size: 13 residues. Trimming cost V 6 bases and J 1 base, with 9 bases left between them. CDR3 residues: CASSPSGQETQYF. For the CDR3, the DNA is TGTGCCAGCTCCCCGAGCGGCCAAGAGACCCAGTACTTC.

This chain uses TRBV2 with TRBJ2-7, with D unresolved. The CDR3 extends over 12 amino acids. V lost 7 bases and J lost 3, with 10 bases in between. Germline V gene data show CDR1 as SNHLY and CDR2 as FYNNEI. The CDR3 protein is CASKRQVYEQYF. The CDR3 bases are TGTGCCAGCAAACGACAAGTCTACGAGCAGTACTTC.